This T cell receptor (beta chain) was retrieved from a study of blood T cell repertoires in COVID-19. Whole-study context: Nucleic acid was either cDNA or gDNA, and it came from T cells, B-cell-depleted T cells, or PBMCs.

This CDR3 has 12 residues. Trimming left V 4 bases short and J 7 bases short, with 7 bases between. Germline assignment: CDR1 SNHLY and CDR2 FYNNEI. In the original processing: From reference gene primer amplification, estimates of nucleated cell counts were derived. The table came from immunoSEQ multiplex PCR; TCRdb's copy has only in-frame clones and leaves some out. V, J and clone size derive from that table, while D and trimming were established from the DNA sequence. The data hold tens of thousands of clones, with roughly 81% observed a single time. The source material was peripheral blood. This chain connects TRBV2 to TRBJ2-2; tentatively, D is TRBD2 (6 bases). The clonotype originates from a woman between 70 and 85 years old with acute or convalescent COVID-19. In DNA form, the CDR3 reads TGTGCCAGCAGTGTGGAGGGCGGGGAGCTGTTTTTT. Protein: CASSVEGGELFF.